This is a list of T cell receptor beta chains from one sample in a study of blood T cell repertoires in COVID-19. Profiled with immunoSEQ multiplex PCR; TCRdb holds only in-frame clones, not every one. The table lists approximately 76,000 clones, approximately 90% of them singletons, with 6.5% to 9.5% in the top ten. The material sequenced was peripheral blood. The receptors come from a man aged 30 to 39 with acute or convalescent COVID-19. CDR3s include the opening cysteine and the closing phenylalanine or tryptophan. D genes are given only for firm matches. Clone sizes are given selectively: once, few, many, or a class where the clone is expanded.

v_gene: TRBV24-1
j_gene: TRBJ2-1
abundance: -
d_gene: TRBD2
CDR3aa: CATSDPGLASYNEQFF
CDR3nt: TGTGCCACCAGTGACCCGGGACTAGCGTCCTACAATGAGCAGTTCTTC

v_gene: TRBV9
j_gene: TRBJ2-3
abundance: -
d_gene: -
CDR3aa: CASSESHADTQYF
CDR3nt: TGTGCCAGCAGTGAATCACATGCAGATACGCAGTATTTT

v_gene: TRBV5-1
j_gene: TRBJ2-5
abundance: -
d_gene: -
CDR3aa: CASSLTSLQETQYF
CDR3nt: TGCGCCAGCAGCTTAACTTCGCTCCAAGAGACCCAGTACTTC

v_gene: TRBV28
j_gene: TRBJ1-2
abundance: -
d_gene: TRBD1
CDR3aa: CASRDGTGDYGYTF
CDR3nt: TGTGCCAGCAGGGACGGGACAGGGGACTATGGCTACACCTTC

v_gene: TRBV2
j_gene: TRBJ1-5
abundance: -
d_gene: -
CDR3aa: CASSEAVLSQPQHF
CDR3nt: TGTGCCAGCAGTGAGGCGGTTTTAAGTCAGCCCCAGCATTTT

v_gene: TRBV18
j_gene: TRBJ1-4
abundance: -
d_gene: -
CDR3aa: CASSPVMGGEKLFF
CDR3nt: TGTGCCAGCTCACCTGTTATGGGCGGGGAAAAACTGTTTTTT

v_gene: TRBV30
j_gene: TRBJ1-2
abundance: -
d_gene: -
CDR3aa: CAWRWETSYGYTF
CDR3nt: TGTGCCTGGAGGTGGGAGACCTCTTATGGCTACACCTTC

v_gene: TRBV28
j_gene: TRBJ2-5
abundance: -
d_gene: TRBD2
CDR3aa: CASSRLEGGIGTQYF
CDR3nt: TGTGCCAGCAGCCGCTTGGAGGGAGGGATTGGGACCCAGTACTTC

v_gene: TRBV30
j_gene: TRBJ2-5
abundance: -
d_gene: TRBD2
CDR3aa: CAWSTPGLAGETQYF
CDR3nt: TGTGCCTGGAGTACTCCGGGACTAGCGGGAGAGACCCAGTACTTC

v_gene: TRBV2
j_gene: TRBJ1-5
abundance: few
d_gene: TRBD1
CDR3aa: CASSEGTGGTQPQHF
CDR3nt: TGTGCCAGCAGTGAAGGGACAGGGGGTACTCAGCCCCAGCATTTT

v_gene: TRBV6-1
j_gene: TRBJ1-6
abundance: -
d_gene: TRBD1
CDR3aa: CASRQGQGRGSPLHF
CDR3nt: TGTGCCAGCCGGCAGGGACAGGGGAGAGGGTCACCCCTCCACTTT

v_gene: TRBV5-6
j_gene: TRBJ2-1
abundance: -
d_gene: -
CDR3aa: CASSFRSGYNEQFF
CDR3nt: TGTGCCAGCAGCTTTCGTTCAGGCTACAATGAGCAGTTCTTC

v_gene: TRBV7-2
j_gene: TRBJ2-3
abundance: -
d_gene: TRBD2
CDR3aa: CASSQRTSGSWADTQYF
CDR3nt: TGTGCCAGCAGCCAGAGGACTAGCGGGAGTTGGGCAGATACGCAGTATTTT

v_gene: TRBV10-2
j_gene: TRBJ2-5
abundance: -
d_gene: TRBD2
CDR3aa: CASSDWGASGETQYF
CDR3nt: TGCGCCAGCAGTGACTGGGGGGCTAGCGGGGAGACCCAGTACTTC

v_gene: TRBV7-9
j_gene: TRBJ1-2
abundance: -
d_gene: TRBD1
CDR3aa: CASSLQGAEGYTF
CDR3nt: TGTGCCAGCAGCTTACAGGGGGCGGAGGGCTACACCTTC

v_gene: TRBV9
j_gene: TRBJ2-1
abundance: -
d_gene: -
CDR3aa: CASSVDFHNEQFF
CDR3nt: TGTGCCAGCAGCGTGGACTTCCACAATGAGCAGTTCTTC

v_gene: TRBV15
j_gene: TRBJ2-1
abundance: -
d_gene: -
CDR3aa: CATSRDPGDFQFF
CDR3nt: TGTGCCACCAGCAGAGATCCGGGGGACTTTCAGTTCTTC

v_gene: TRBV2
j_gene: TRBJ2-3
abundance: -
d_gene: TRBD2
CDR3aa: CASSETSGITDTQYF
CDR3nt: TGTGCCAGCAGTGAAACTAGCGGGATCACAGATACGCAGTATTTT

v_gene: TRBV6-5
j_gene: TRBJ2-3
abundance: -
d_gene: -
CDR3aa: CASSSYRTDTQYF
CDR3nt: TGTGCCAGCAGTTCCTACCGTACAGATACGCAGTATTTT

v_gene: TRBV15
j_gene: TRBJ2-3
abundance: -
d_gene: -
CDR3aa: CATSRSPSGGLDTQYF
CDR3nt: TGTGCCACCAGCAGATCCCCTTCAGGGGGGTTAGATACGCAGTATTTT

v_gene: TRBV12-5
j_gene: TRBJ2-7
abundance: -
d_gene: TRBD1
CDR3aa: CASGRDRGEQYF
CDR3nt: TGTGCTAGTGGACGGGACAGGGGCGAGCAGTACTTC

v_gene: TRBV7-2
j_gene: TRBJ2-3
abundance: -
d_gene: -
CDR3aa: CASSLGPDTQYF
CDR3nt: TGTGCCAGCAGCTTAGGGCCAGATACGCAGTATTTT

v_gene: TRBV7-9
j_gene: TRBJ1-2
abundance: once
d_gene: -
CDR3aa: CASSLAGAINYGYTF
CDR3nt: TGTGCCAGCAGCTTAGCAGGGGCCATAAACTATGGCTACACCTTC

v_gene: TRBV5-1
j_gene: TRBJ2-1
abundance: once
d_gene: TRBD2
CDR3aa: CASSFSGRAVFFEQFF
CDR3nt: TGCGCCAGCAGCTTCAGCGGGAGGGCCGTATTTTTTGAGCAGTTCTTC

v_gene: TRBV18
j_gene: TRBJ2-3
abundance: -
d_gene: -
CDR3aa: CASSPPGDTQYF
CDR3nt: TGTGCCAGCTCACCTCCGGGGGATACGCAGTATTTT

v_gene: TRBV10-3
j_gene: TRBJ1-1
abundance: -
d_gene: -
CDR3aa: CAISARTENTEAFF
CDR3nt: TGTGCCATCAGCGCCAGGACAGAGAACACTGAAGCTTTCTTT

v_gene: TRBV15
j_gene: TRBJ1-4
abundance: once
d_gene: -
CDR3aa: CATSKRQRGYEKLFF
CDR3nt: TGTGCCACCAGCAAACGACAGCGAGGATATGAAAAACTGTTTTTT

v_gene: TRBV11-2
j_gene: TRBJ2-7
abundance: -
d_gene: -
CDR3aa: CASSLGSTGRYEQYF
CDR3nt: TGTGCCAGCAGCTTAGGCTCTACAGGGCGGTACGAGCAGTACTTC

v_gene: TRBV6-5
j_gene: TRBJ2-2
abundance: -
d_gene: TRBD1
CDR3aa: CASRQGTAGELFF
CDR3nt: TGTGCCAGCAGACAGGGGACGGCCGGGGAGCTGTTTTTT

v_gene: TRBV7-9
j_gene: TRBJ2-1
abundance: once
d_gene: TRBD1
CDR3aa: CASSSPGQSNNEQFF
CDR3nt: TGTGCCAGCAGCTCGCCGGGACAGAGCAACAATGAGCAGTTCTTC

v_gene: TRBV7-2
j_gene: TRBJ1-2
abundance: -
d_gene: TRBD1
CDR3aa: CASSLAPPGQSYGYTF
CDR3nt: TGTGCCAGCAGCTTAGCTCCCCCGGGACAGTCCTATGGCTACACCTTC

v_gene: TRBV7-2
j_gene: TRBJ1-4
abundance: -
d_gene: -
CDR3aa: CASSPLTVGVEKLFF
CDR3nt: TGTGCCAGCAGCCCACTTACGGTCGGGGTAGAAAAACTGTTTTTT

v_gene: TRBV28
j_gene: TRBJ1-1
abundance: -
d_gene: -
CDR3aa: CASSLVGHDTEAFF
CDR3nt: TGTGCCAGCAGTTTGGTGGGGCATGATACTGAAGCTTTCTTT

v_gene: TRBV28
j_gene: TRBJ2-1
abundance: -
d_gene: -
CDR3aa: CASSFVNRDEQFF
CDR3nt: TGTGCCAGCAGTTTCGTCAACAGGGACGAGCAGTTCTTC

v_gene: TRBV6-1
j_gene: TRBJ2-7
abundance: -
d_gene: -
CDR3aa: CASSESLPGLPYEQYF
CDR3nt: TGTGCCAGCAGTGAAAGCCTGCCGGGACTGCCCTACGAGCAGTACTTC

v_gene: TRBV27
j_gene: TRBJ2-1
abundance: -
d_gene: -
CDR3aa: CASSFLGSVRVHNEQFF
CDR3nt: TGTGCCAGCAGTTTTCTCGGGAGTGTACGGGTGCACAATGAGCAGTTCTTC

v_gene: TRBV18
j_gene: TRBJ2-7
abundance: -
d_gene: TRBD1
CDR3aa: CASSPLTGDLSEQYF
CDR3nt: TGTGCCAGCTCACCACTTACAGGGGATTTGTCCGAGCAGTACTTC

v_gene: TRBV9
j_gene: TRBJ2-3
abundance: -
d_gene: -
CDR3aa: CASSTEGNYPDTQYF
CDR3nt: TGTGCCAGCAGCACGGAGGGGAACTACCCGGATACGCAGTATTTT

v_gene: TRBV28
j_gene: TRBJ1-1
abundance: -
d_gene: TRBD1
CDR3aa: CASSSAGTGWTEAFF
CDR3nt: TGTGCCAGCAGTTCGGCCGGGACAGGGTGGACTGAAGCTTTCTTT

v_gene: TRBV5-4
j_gene: TRBJ1-6
abundance: -
d_gene: -
CDR3aa: CASSSGFQGSSPLHF
CDR3nt: TGTGCCAGCAGCTCCGGTTTTCAGGGCAGTTCACCCCTCCACTTT

v_gene: TRBV27
j_gene: TRBJ2-1
abundance: -
d_gene: -
CDR3aa: CASSSYSYNEQFF
CDR3nt: TGTGCCAGCAGTTCCTACTCCTACAATGAGCAGTTCTTC

v_gene: TRBV29-1
j_gene: TRBJ2-3
abundance: -
d_gene: -
CDR3aa: CSVEGRTDTQYF
CDR3nt: TGCAGCGTTGAAGGGAGGACAGATACGCAGTATTTT

v_gene: TRBV14
j_gene: TRBJ2-7
abundance: -
d_gene: TRBD2
CDR3aa: CASSPYRTSGYEQYF
CDR3nt: TGTGCCAGCAGCCCCTACCGGACTAGCGGCTACGAGCAGTACTTC

v_gene: TRBV19
j_gene: TRBJ1-4
abundance: once
d_gene: -
CDR3aa: CASSNRGTTNEKLFF
CDR3nt: TGTGCCAGTAGTAATCGCGGGACAACTAATGAAAAACTGTTTTTT

v_gene: TRBV24-1
j_gene: TRBJ2-1
abundance: -
d_gene: TRBD2
CDR3aa: CATSDHEWEGNEQFF
CDR3nt: TGTGCCACCAGTGATCATGAGTGGGAGGGCAATGAGCAGTTCTTC

v_gene: TRBV19
j_gene: TRBJ1-2
abundance: -
d_gene: -
CDR3aa: CASKRQGSSSGYTF
CDR3nt: TGTGCCAGTAAGCGGCAGGGGTCATCATCTGGCTACACCTTC

v_gene: TRBV11-2
j_gene: TRBJ1-2
abundance: -
d_gene: TRBD1
CDR3aa: CASSPSTGNYGYTF
CDR3nt: TGTGCCAGCAGCCCCTCGACAGGGAACTATGGCTACACCTTC

v_gene: TRBV7-2
j_gene: TRBJ2-7
abundance: once
d_gene: TRBD2
CDR3aa: CASSGRLAGLYEQYF
CDR3nt: TGTGCCAGCAGCGGAAGACTAGCGGGCCTTTACGAGCAGTACTTC

v_gene: TRBV28
j_gene: TRBJ2-3
abundance: -
d_gene: TRBD2
CDR3aa: CASSFPRLRTSGRSPWSTDTQYF
CDR3nt: TGTGCCAGCAGTTTCCCCCGTTTGCGGACTAGCGGGAGGTCGCCCTGGAGCACAGATACGCAGTATTTT

v_gene: TRBV14
j_gene: TRBJ1-2
abundance: few
d_gene: -
CDR3aa: CASSQLGGYDYGYTF
CDR3nt: TGTGCCAGCAGCCAACTGGGAGGCTATGACTATGGCTACACCTTC

v_gene: TRBV6-2/TRBV6-3
j_gene: TRBJ1-1
abundance: few
d_gene: TRBD1
CDR3aa: CASSFTGQGAEAFF
CDR3nt: TGTGCCAGCAGTTTTACGGGACAGGGGGCTGAAGCTTTCTTT

v_gene: TRBV7-8
j_gene: TRBJ2-5
abundance: -
d_gene: -
CDR3aa: CASSLGWGREVPETQYF
CDR3nt: TGTGCCAGCAGCTTAGGGTGGGGCAGGGAGGTCCCGGAGACCCAGTACTTC

v_gene: TRBV5-1
j_gene: TRBJ1-1
abundance: -
d_gene: -
CDR3aa: CASSLLVENTEAFF
CDR3nt: TGCGCCAGCAGCTTGTTGGTAGAGAACACTGAAGCTTTCTTT

v_gene: TRBV29-1
j_gene: TRBJ2-5
abundance: -
d_gene: TRBD2
CDR3aa: CSVGGLRLAGQETQYF
CDR3nt: TGCAGCGTGGGGGGGCTTCGACTAGCGGGACAAGAGACCCAGTACTTC

v_gene: TRBV5-1
j_gene: TRBJ1-3
abundance: -
d_gene: TRBD1
CDR3aa: CASSPTGSRSGNTIYF
CDR3nt: TGCGCCAGCAGCCCGACAGGGTCCCGCTCTGGAAACACCATATATTTT

v_gene: TRBV6-5
j_gene: TRBJ2-1
abundance: -
d_gene: TRBD2
CDR3aa: CASSYVAGTYNEQFF
CDR3nt: TGTGCCAGCAGTTACGTAGCGGGAACCTACAATGAGCAGTTCTTC

v_gene: TRBV7-3
j_gene: TRBJ2-7
abundance: -
d_gene: TRBD2
CDR3aa: CASGGRVHEQYF
CDR3nt: TGTGCCAGCGGCGGGAGGGTTCACGAGCAGTACTTC

v_gene: TRBV19
j_gene: TRBJ2-1
abundance: -
d_gene: TRBD1
CDR3aa: CASSYRGTYNEQFF
CDR3nt: TGTGCCAGTAGCTACAGGGGGACCTACAATGAGCAGTTCTTC

v_gene: TRBV5-8
j_gene: TRBJ1-2
abundance: -
d_gene: TRBD1
CDR3aa: CASTVRDRGRSRIGYTF
CDR3nt: TGTGCCAGCACGGTCCGGGACAGGGGACGATCTCGAATTGGCTACACCTTC

v_gene: TRBV10-3
j_gene: TRBJ2-7
abundance: once
d_gene: TRBD1
CDR3aa: CAISDPGTGNYEQYF
CDR3nt: TGTGCCATCAGTGACCCCGGGACAGGGAACTACGAGCAGTACTTC